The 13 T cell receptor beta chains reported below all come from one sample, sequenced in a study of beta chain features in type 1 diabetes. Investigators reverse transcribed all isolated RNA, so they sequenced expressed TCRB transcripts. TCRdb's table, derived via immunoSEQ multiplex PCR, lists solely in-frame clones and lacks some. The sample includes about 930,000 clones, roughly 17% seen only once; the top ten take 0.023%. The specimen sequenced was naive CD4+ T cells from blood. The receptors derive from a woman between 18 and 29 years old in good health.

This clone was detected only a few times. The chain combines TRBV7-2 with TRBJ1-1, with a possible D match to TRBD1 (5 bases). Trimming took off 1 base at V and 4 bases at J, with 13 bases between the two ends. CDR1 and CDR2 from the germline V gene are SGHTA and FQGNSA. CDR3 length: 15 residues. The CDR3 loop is CASSLGGAGTTEAFF. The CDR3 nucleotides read TGTGCCAGCAGCTTAGGGGGTGCGGGGACCACTGAAGCTTTCTTT.

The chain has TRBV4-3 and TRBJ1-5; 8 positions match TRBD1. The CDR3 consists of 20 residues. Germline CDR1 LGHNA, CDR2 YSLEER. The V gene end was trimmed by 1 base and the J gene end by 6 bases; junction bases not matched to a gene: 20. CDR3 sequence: CASSQGGQAISLLHGQPQHF. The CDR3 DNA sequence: TGCGCCAGCAGCCAAGGGGGACAGGCCATCTCCCTCTTACATGGTCAGCCCCAGCATTTT.

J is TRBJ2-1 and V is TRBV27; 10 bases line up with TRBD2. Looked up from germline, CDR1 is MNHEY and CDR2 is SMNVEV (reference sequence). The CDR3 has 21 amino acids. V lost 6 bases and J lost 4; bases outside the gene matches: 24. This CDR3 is CASSNSLRSSSSGSLYNEQFF. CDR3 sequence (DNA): TGTGCCAGCAGCAACAGTTTACGGTCTTCATCTAGCGGGAGCTTGTACAATGAGCAGTTCTTC.

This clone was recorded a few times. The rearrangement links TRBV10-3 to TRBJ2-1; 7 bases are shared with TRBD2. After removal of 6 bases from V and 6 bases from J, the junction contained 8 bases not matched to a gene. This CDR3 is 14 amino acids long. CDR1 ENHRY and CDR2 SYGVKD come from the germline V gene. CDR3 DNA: TGTGCCATCAGCGCGGGACTAAGCAGCAATGAGCAGTTCTTC. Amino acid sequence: CAISAGLSSNEQFF.

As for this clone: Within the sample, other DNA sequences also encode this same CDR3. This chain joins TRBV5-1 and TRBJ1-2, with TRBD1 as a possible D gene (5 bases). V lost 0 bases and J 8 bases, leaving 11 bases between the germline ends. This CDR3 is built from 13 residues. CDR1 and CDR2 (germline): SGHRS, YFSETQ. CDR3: CASSLEGAEGYTF. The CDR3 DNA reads TGCGCCAGCAGCTTGGAAGGGGCAGAGGGCTACACCTTC.

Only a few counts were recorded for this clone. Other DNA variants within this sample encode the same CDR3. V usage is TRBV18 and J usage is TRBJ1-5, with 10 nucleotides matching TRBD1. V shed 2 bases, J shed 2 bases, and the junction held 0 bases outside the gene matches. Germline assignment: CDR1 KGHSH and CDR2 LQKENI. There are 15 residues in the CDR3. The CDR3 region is CASSPGTGGNQPQHF. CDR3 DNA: TGTGCCAGCTCACCAGGGACAGGGGGCAATCAGCCCCAGCATTTT.

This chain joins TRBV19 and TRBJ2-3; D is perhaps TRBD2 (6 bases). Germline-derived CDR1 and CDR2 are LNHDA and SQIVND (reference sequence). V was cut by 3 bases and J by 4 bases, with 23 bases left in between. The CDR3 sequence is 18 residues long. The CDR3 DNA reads TGTGCCAGTAGTATCCGTACCTCCCTAAGGGAGGCTCCAGATACGCAGTATTTT. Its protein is CASSIRTSLREAPDTQYF.

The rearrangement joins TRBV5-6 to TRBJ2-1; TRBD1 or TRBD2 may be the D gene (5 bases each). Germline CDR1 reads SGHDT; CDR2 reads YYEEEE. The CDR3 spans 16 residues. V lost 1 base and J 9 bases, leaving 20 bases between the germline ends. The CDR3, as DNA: TGTGCCAGCAGCTTGATTGGCGCGTTGGGGGTCACTGAGCAGTTCTTC. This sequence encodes CASSLIGALGVTEQFF.

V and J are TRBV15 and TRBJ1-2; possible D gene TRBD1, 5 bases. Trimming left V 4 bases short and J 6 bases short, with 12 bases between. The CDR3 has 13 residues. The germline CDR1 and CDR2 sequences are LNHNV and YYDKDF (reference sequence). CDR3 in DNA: TGTGCCACCAGCACCCCGCAGGGACATGGCTACACCTTC. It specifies CATSTPQGHGYTF.

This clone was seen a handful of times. The CDR3 nucleotides read TGTGCCAGCAGTGGACAGGGATGGCCAGAGACCCAGTACTTC. Its protein product is CASSGQGWPETQYF. The chain carries TRBV6-1 and TRBJ2-5, with 7 bases lining up with TRBD1. V lost 4 bases to trimming and J lost 4 bases; unmatched junction nucleotides: 6. CDR3 length equals 14 residues. Germline-derived CDR1 and CDR2 are MNHNS and SASEGT.

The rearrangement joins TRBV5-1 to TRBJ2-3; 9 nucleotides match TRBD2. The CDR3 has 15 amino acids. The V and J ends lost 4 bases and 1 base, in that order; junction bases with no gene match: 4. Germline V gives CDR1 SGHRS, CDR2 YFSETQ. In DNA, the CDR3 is TGCGCCAGCAGCCAGCGGGGGGAACGCACAGATACGCAGTATTTT. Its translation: CASSQRGERTDTQYF. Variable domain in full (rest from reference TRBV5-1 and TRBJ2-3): KAGVTQTPRYLIKTRGQQVTLSCSPISGHRSVSWYQQTPGQGLQFLFEYFSETQRNKGNFPGRFSGRQFSNSRSEMNVSTLELGDSALYLCASSQRGERTDTQYFGPGTRLTVL.

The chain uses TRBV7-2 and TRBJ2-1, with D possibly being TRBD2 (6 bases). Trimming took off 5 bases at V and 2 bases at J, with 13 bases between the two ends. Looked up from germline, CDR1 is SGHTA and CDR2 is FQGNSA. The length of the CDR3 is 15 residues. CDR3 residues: CASSLLAIAYNEQFF. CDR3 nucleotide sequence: TGTGCCAGCAGCCTCCTAGCGATAGCCTACAATGAGCAGTTCTTC.

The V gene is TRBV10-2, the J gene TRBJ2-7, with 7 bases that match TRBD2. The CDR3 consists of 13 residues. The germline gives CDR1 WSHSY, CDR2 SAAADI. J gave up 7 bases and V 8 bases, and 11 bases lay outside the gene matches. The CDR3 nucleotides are TGCGCCAGCCTGGGGCGGGAGTCCGGTGAGCAGTACTTC. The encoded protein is CASLGRESGEQYF.